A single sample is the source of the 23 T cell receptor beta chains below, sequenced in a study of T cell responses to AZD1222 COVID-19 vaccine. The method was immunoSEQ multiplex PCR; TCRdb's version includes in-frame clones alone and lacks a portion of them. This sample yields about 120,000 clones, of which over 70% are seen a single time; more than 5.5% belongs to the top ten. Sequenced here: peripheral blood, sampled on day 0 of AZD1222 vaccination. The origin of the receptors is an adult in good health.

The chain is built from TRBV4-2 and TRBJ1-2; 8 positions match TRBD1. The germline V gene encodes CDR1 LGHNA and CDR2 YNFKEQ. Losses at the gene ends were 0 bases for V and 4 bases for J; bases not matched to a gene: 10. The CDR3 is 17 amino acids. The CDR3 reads CASSQEVRTGGGYGYTF. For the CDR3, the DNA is TGTGCCAGCAGCCAAGAAGTAAGAACAGGGGGGGGCTATGGCTACACCTTC.

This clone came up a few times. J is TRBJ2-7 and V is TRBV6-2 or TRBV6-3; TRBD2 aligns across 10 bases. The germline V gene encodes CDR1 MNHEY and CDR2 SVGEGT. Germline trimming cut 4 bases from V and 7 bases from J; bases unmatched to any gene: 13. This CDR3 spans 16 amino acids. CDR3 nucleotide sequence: TGTGCCAGCAGTTCCTACGGGGCTAGCGGGAGAGGGGAGCAGTACTTC. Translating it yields CASSSYGASGRGEQYF.

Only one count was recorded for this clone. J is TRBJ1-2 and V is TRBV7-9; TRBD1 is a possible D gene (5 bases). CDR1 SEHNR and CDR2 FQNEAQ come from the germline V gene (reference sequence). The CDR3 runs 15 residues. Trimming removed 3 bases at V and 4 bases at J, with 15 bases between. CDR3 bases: TGTGCCAGCAGCTTCGGACATGGGGACCCCTATGGCTACACCTTC. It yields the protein CASSFGHGDPYGYTF.

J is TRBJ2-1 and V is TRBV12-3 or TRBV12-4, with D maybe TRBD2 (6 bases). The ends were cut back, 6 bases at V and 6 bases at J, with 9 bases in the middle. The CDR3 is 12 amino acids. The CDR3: CASRGLLNEQFF. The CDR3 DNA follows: TGTGCCAGCAGGGGACTCCTCAATGAGCAGTTCTTC.

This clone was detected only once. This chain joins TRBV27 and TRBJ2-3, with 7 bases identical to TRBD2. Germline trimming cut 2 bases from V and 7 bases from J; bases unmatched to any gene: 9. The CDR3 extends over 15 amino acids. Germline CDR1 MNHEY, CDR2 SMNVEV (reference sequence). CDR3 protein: CASSLDSGTPNTQYF. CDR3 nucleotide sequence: TGTGCCAGCAGTTTAGACAGCGGGACCCCGAATACGCAGTATTTT.

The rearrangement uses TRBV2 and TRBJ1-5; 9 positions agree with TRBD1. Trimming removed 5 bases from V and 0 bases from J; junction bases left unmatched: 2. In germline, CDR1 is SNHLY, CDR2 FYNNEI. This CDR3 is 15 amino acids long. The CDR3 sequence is CASSSTGGSNQPQHF. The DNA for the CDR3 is TGTGCCAGCAGTTCGACAGGGGGTAGCAATCAGCCCCAGCATTTT. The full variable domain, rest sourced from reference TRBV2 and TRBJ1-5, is EPEVTQTPSHQVTQMGQEVILRCVPISNHLYFYWYRQILGQKVEFLVSFYNNEISEKSEIFDDQFSVERPDGSNFTLKIRSTKLEDSAMYFCASSSTGGSNQPQHFGDGTRLSIL.

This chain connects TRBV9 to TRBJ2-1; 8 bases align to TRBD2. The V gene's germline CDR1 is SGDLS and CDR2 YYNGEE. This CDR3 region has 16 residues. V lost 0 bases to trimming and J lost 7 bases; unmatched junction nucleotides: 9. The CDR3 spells CASSVAPGGALNEQFF. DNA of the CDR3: TGTGCCAGCAGCGTAGCGCCCGGGGGGGCCCTTAATGAGCAGTTCTTC. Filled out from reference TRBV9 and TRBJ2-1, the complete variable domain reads DSGVTQTPKHLITATGQRVTLRCSPRSGDLSVYWYQQSLDQGLQFLIQYYNGEERAKGNILERFSAQQFPDLHSELNLSSLELGDSALYFCASSVAPGGALNEQFFGPGTRLTVL.

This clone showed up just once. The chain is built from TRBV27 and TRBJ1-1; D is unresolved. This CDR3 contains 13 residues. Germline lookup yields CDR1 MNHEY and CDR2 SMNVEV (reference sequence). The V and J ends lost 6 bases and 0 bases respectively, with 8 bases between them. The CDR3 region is CASSVTLNTEAFF. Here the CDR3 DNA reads TGTGCCAGCAGCGTGACTCTGAACACTGAAGCTTTCTTT.

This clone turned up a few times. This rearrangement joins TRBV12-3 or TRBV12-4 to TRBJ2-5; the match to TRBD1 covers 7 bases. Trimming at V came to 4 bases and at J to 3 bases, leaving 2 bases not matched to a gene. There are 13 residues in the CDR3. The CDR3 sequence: CASSYQGEETQYF. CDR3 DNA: TGTGCCAGCAGTTATCAGGGGGAAGAGACCCAGTACTTC.

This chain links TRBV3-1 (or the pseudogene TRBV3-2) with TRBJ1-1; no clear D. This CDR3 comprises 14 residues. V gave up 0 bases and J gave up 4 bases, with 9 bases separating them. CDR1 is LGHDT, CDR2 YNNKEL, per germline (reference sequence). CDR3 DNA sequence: TGTGCCAGCAGCCAAGATGGGTTCGGCACTGAAGCTTTCTTT. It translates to CASSQDGFGTEAFF.

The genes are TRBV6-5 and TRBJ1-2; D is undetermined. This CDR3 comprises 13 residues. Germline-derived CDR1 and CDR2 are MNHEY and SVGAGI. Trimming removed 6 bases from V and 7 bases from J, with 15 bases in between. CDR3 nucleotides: TGTGCCAGCAGCCCCGCGACCTCTGGTGGCTACACCTTC. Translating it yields CASSPATSGGYTF.

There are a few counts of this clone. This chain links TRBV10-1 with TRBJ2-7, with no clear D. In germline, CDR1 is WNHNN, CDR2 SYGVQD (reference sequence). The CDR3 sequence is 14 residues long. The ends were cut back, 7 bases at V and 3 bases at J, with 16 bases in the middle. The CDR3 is CASTRDLDLYEQYF. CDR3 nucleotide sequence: TGCGCCAGCACCCGAGACCTGGACCTCTACGAGCAGTACTTC.

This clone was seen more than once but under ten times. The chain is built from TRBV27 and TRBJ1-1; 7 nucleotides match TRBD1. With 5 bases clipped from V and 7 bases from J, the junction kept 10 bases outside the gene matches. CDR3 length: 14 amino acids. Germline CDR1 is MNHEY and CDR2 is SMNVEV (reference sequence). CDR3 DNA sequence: TGTGCCAGCAGTCTCCGACAGGGCATCGGTGAAGCTTTCTTT. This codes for CASSLRQGIGEAFF.

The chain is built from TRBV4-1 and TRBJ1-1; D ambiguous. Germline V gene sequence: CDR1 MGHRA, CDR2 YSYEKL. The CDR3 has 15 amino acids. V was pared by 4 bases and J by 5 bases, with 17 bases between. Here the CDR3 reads CASSPREKGGTEAFF. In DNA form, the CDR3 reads TGCGCCAGCAGCCCCCGAGAGAAGGGAGGGACTGAAGCTTTCTTT.

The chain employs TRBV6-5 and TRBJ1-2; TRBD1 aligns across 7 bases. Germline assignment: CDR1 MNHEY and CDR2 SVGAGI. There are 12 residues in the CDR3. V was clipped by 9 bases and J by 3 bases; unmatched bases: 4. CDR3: CASHTGDYGYTF. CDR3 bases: TGTGCCAGTCATACAGGGGACTATGGCTACACCTTC.

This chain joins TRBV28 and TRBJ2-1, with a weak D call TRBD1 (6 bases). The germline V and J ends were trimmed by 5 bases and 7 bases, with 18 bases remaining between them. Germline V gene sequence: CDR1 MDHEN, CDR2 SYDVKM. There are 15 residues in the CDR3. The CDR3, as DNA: TGTGCCAGCAGTCCTACAGGGTCGACGATAAATGAGCAGTTCTTC. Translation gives CASSPTGSTINEQFF.

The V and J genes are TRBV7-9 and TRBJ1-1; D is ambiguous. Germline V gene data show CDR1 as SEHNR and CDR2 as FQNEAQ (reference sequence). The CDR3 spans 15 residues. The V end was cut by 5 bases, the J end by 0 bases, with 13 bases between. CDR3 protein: CASSRTTGLNTEAFF. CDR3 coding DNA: TGTGCCAGCAGCCGTACCACCGGGCTGAACACTGAAGCTTTCTTT.

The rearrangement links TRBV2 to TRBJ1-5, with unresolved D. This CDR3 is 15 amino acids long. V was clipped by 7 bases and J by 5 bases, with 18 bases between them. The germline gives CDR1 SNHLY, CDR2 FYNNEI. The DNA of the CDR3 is TGTGCCAGCAAAGGGCCTACGTCGGTGGATCAGCCCCAGCATTTT. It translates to CASKGPTSVDQPQHF.

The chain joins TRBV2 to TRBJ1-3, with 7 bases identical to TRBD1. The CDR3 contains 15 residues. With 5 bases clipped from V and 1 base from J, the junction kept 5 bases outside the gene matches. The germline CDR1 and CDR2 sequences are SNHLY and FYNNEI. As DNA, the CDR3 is TGTGCCAGCAGTTTGACAGGGATATCTGGAAACACCATATATTTT. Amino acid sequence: CASSLTGISGNTIYF.

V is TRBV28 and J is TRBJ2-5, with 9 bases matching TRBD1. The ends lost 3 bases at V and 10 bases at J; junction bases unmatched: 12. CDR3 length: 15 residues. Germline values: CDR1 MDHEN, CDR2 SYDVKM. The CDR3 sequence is CASSFGTGWAEDQYF. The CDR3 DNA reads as TGTGCCAGCAGTTTTGGGACAGGGTGGGCCGAGGACCAGTACTTC.

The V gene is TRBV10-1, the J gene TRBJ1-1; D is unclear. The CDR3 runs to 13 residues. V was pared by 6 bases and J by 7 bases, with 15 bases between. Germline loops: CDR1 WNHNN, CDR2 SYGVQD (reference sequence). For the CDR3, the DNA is TGCGCCAGCAGGCCCGGGCCGGCGGGTGAAGCTTTCTTT. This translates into CASRPGPAGEAFF.

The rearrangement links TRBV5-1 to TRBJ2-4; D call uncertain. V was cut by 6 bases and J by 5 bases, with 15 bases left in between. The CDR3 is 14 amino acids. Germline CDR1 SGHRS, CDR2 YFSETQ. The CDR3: CASNSVLVENIQYF. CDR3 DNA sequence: TGCGCCAGCAATTCCGTCCTAGTAGAAAACATTCAGTACTTC.

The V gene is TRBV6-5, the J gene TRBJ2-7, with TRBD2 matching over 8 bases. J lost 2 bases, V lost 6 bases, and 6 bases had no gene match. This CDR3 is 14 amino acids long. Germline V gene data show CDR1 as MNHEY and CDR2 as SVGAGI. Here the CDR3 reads CASRQLAATYEQYF. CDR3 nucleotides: TGTGCCAGCAGGCAACTAGCGGCAACCTACGAGCAGTACTTC.